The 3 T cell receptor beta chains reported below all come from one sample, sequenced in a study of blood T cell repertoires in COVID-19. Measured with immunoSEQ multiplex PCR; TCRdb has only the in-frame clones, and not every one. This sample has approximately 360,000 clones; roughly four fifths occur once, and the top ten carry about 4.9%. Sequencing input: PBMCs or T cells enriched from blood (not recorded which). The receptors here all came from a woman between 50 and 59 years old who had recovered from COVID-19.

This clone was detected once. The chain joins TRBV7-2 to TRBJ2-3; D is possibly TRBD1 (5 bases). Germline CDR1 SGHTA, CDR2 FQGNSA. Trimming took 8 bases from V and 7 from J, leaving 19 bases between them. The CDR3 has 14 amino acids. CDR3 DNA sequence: TGTGCCAGCCAGCTCCCGGTTGGGGCGAATACGCAGTATTTT. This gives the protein CASQLPVGANTQYF.

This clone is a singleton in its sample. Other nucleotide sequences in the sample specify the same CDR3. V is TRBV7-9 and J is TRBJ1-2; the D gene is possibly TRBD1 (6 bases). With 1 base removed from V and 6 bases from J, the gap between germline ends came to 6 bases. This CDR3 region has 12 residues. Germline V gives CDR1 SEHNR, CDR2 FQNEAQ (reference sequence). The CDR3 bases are TGTGCCAGCAGCTTAGGGACAGATGGCTACACCTTC. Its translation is CASSLGTDGYTF.

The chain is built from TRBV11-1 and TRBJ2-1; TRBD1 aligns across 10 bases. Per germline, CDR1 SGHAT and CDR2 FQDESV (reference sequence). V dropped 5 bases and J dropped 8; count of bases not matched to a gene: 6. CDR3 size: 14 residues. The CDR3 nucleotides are TGTGCCAGCAGCGAAATGGGACAGGGGCATGAGCAGTTCTTC. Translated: CASSEMGQGHEQFF. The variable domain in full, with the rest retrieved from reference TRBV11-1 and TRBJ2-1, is EAEVAQSPRYKITEKSQAVAFWCDPISGHATLYWYRQILGQGPELLVQFQDESVVDDSQLPKDRFSAERLKGVDSTLKIQPAELGDSAMYLCASSEMGQGHEQFFGPGTRLTVL.